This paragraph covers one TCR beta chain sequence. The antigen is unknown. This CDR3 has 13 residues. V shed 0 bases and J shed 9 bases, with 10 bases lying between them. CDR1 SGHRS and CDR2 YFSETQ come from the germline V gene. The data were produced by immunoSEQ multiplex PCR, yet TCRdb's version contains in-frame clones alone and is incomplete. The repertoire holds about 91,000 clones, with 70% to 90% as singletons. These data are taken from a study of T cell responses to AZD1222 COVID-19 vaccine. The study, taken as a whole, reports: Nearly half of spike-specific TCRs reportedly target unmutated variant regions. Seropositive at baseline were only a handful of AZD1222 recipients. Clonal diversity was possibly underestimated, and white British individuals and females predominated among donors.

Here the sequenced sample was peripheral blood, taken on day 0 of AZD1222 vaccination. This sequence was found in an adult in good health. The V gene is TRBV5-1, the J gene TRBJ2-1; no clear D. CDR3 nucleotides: TGCGCCAGCAGCTTGGAAGCCAGCAGTGAGCAGTTCTTC. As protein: CASSLEASSEQFF. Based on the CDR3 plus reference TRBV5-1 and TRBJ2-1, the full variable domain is KAGVTQTPRYLIKTRGQQVTLSCSPISGHRSVSWYQQTPGQGLQFLFEYFSETQRNKGNFPGRFSGRQFSNSRSEMNVSTLELGDSALYLCASSLEASSEQFFGPGTRLTVL.